This T cell receptor (beta chain) was sequenced for a study of blood T cell repertoires in COVID-19. Generated by immunoSEQ multiplex PCR, the TCRdb table keeps only in-frame clones and is missing some. The repertoire holds roughly 400,000 clones, with roughly 84% as singletons. Germline CDR1 is LGHNA and CDR2 is YNFKEQ. There are 14 residues in the CDR3. The V segment lost 3 bases and the J segment 5 bases; nucleotides outside the gene matches: 5. The genes are TRBV4-2 and TRBJ2-5; 8 bases fit TRBD2. The clonotype was recovered from a woman aged 18-29 years who had been exposed to COVID-19. Input material: PBMCs or T cells enriched from blood (not recorded which). The DNA for the CDR3 is TGTGCCAGCAGCCAGTCCACGGGAGGGGAGACCCAGTACTTC. The encoded protein is CASSQSTGGETQYF.